Listed here is a single TCR beta chain. The antigen is unknown. The source of the sample is a study of T cell responses to AZD1222 COVID-19 vaccine. This table comes from immunoSEQ multiplex PCR, and its TCRdb copy is limited to in-frame clones, with some not included. Here the sample spans 150,000 to 200,000 clones, about 90% being singletons. General study results and limits: Clonal diversity may have been underestimated, and the donors were mostly white British, with more females than males. Only after the peak T cell response were repertoires sampled.

This TCR was sampled from an adult in good health. Sequenced material: peripheral blood, taken on day 0 of MenACWY control vaccination.

The CDR3 here is CASSLAGTGDYGYTF. CDR3 DNA: TGTGCCAGCAGCTTGGCGGGGACAGGGGATTATGGCTACACCTTC. V gene TRBV5-6 combines with J gene TRBJ1-2; 10 bases line up with TRBD1. Germline-derived CDR1 and CDR2 are SGHDT and YYEEEE. The CDR3 runs to 15 residues. The V and J ends lost 0 bases and 5 bases, in that order; junction bases with no gene match: 4. The variable domain in full, completed from reference TRBV5-6 and TRBJ1-2, reads DAGVTQSPTHLIKTRGQQVTLRCSPKSGHDTVSWYQQALGQGPQFIFQYYEEEERQRGNFPDRFSGHQFPNYSSELNVNALLLGDSALYLCASSLAGTGDYGYTFGSGTRLTVV.